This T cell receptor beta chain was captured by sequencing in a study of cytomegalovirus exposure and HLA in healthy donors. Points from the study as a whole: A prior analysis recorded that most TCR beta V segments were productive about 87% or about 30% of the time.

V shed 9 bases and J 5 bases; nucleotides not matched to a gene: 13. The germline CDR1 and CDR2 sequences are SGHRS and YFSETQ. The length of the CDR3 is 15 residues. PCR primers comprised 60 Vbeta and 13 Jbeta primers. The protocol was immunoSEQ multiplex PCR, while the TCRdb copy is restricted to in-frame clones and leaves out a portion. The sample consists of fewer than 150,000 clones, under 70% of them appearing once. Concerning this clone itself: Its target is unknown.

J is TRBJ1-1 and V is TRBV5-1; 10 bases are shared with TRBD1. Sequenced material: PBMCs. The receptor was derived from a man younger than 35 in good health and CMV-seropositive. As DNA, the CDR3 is TGCGCCACCTCTCTCGCGACAGGGGGCTGGACTGAAGCTTTCTTT. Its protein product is CATSLATGGWTEAFF.